The table lists the clone carrying this T cell receptor beta chain with a few counts. Its antigen is unidentified. TCRdb fed the RT-PCR reads into MiXCR, producing one record per CDR3 protein. The sample shows 500,000 to 600,000 distinct CDR3 sequences, about 10% of them seen only once. The record originates from a study of response to subunit inactivated influenza vaccine. This CDR3 is built from 13 residues. Per germline, CDR1 SNHLY and CDR2 FYNNEI. Trimming removed 3 bases from V and 0 bases from J, with 4 bases in between. Overall study results and limits: Authors suggested few new T cells are recruited by each seasonal influenza vaccination.

The material sequenced was PBMCs from blood, taken on the day of vaccination. V and J are TRBV2 and TRBJ2-3; D unclear. The TCR comes from a man between 45 and 60 years old who received an inactivated influenza vaccine. The CDR3 bases are TGTGCCAGCAGTGACATGAGCACAGATACGCAGTATTTT. It codes for CASSDMSTDTQYF.